These 23 T cell receptor beta chains originate from one sample sequenced in a study of type 1 regulatory T cells. TCRdb ran MiXCR on the reads and lists one entry per CDR3 protein. The sample carries some 89,000 distinct CDR3 sequences, 31% recorded once. The sequencing sample was made of CD4+ T cells, either the whole sample or a sorted fraction (not recorded which). The origin of the receptors is a human donor in good health.

This clonotype showed up many times. The rearrangement links TRBV20-1 to TRBJ2-1, with 11 positions matching TRBD2. Trimming took 5 bases from V and 1 from J; bases not matched to a gene: 4. CDR1 DFQATT and CDR2 SNEGSKA come from the germline V gene (reference sequence). The CDR3 is made up of 15 amino acids. CDR3 nucleotide sequence: TGCAGTGCTGGGATAGCGGGAGGGTCCTACAATGAGCAGTTCTTC. It codes for CSAGIAGGSYNEQFF.

The V call is TRBV3-1, the J call TRBJ2-5, with unresolved D. Trimming cost V 2 bases and J 5 bases, with 6 bases left between them. Looked up from germline, CDR1 is LGHDT and CDR2 is YNNKEL (reference sequence). The CDR3 consists of 12 residues. CDR3 residues: CASSQYMETQYF. Here the CDR3 DNA reads TGTGCCAGCAGCCAATATATGGAGACCCAGTACTTC.

The chain has TRBV25-1 and TRBJ2-1; 7 positions agree with TRBD2. With V trimmed by 4 bases and J by 6 bases, 3 bases remained unmatched. Germline-derived CDR1 and CDR2 are MGHDK and SYGVNS. The CDR3 is 13 amino acids. CDR3 loop: CASSAGTINEQFF. For the CDR3, the DNA is TGTGCCAGCAGTGCCGGGACTATCAATGAGCAGTTCTTC. Drawing the rest from reference TRBV25-1 and TRBJ2-1, the complete variable domain is EADIYQTPRYLVIGTGKKITLECSQTMGHDKMYWYQQDPGMELHLIHYSYGVNSTEKGDLSSESTVSRIRTEHFPLTLESARPSHTSQYLCASSAGTINEQFFGPGTRLTVL.

The chain joins TRBV5-4 to TRBJ1-1; D possibly corresponds to TRBD1 (5 bases). The CDR3 spans 13 residues. Germline CDR1 SGHNT, CDR2 YYREEE (reference sequence). Trimming cost V 6 bases and J 1 base, with 10 bases left between them. CDR3 sequence reads: CASTNTGNTEAFF. In DNA, the CDR3 is TGTGCCAGCACAAATACAGGGAACACTGAAGCTTTCTTT. Full variable domain (remainder filled in from reference TRBV5-4 and TRBJ1-1): ETGVTQSPTHLIKTRGQQVTLRCSSQSGHNTVSWYQQALGQGPQFIFQYYREEENGRGNFPPRFSGLQFPNYSSELNVNALELDDSALYLCASTNTGNTEAFFGQGTRLTVV.

This clonotype was detected only a few times. The chain uses TRBV14 and TRBJ2-3; D is possibly TRBD2 (5 bases). Germline V lookup: CDR1 SGHDN, CDR2 FVKESK. The ends were cut back, 4 bases at V and 4 bases at J, with 15 bases in the middle. This CDR3 region has 15 residues. The CDR3 is CASSLGDDYPDTQYF. DNA of the CDR3: TGTGCCAGCAGCCTGGGTGATGACTACCCAGATACGCAGTATTTT.

V gene TRBV5-5 combines with J gene TRBJ2-4, with a tentative D call TRBD2 (6 bases). This CDR3 spans 14 amino acids. Trimming cost V 4 bases and J 7 bases, with 15 bases left between them. Germline CDR1 SGHKS, CDR2 YYEKEE (reference sequence). This CDR3 is CASSPTVGGNIQYF. The CDR3, as DNA: TGTGCCAGCAGCCCAACCGTTGGGGGGAACATTCAGTACTTC.

The CDR3 reads CASSRQGGYGYTF. CDR3 nucleotides: TGTGCCAGCAGTCGACAGGGGGGTTATGGCTACACCTTC. The chain is built from TRBV27 and TRBJ1-2, with 9 bases lining up with TRBD1. The J segment lost 5 bases and the V segment lost 5 bases, leaving 3 bases of the junction unmatched. The CDR3 consists of 13 residues. The V gene's germline CDR1 is MNHEY and CDR2 SMNVEV (reference sequence).

This clonotype was recorded a few times. The rearrangement joins TRBV20-1 to TRBJ2-1, with D uncertain. The CDR3 is 13 amino acids. Germline CDR1 DFQATT, CDR2 SNEGSKA (reference sequence). V lost 0 bases to trimming and J lost 8 bases, with 11 bases between them. The CDR3 nucleotides are TGCAGTGCTAGAGACGTAACTACGGATGAGCAGTTCTTC. Translating gives CSARDVTTDEQFF.

This clonotype has only a few counts. J is TRBJ1-1 and V is TRBV7-2; 7 bases map to TRBD1. V gave up 4 bases and J gave up 2 bases; unmatched junction bases: 4. The length of the CDR3 is 14 residues. The germline gives CDR1 SGHTA, CDR2 FQGNSA. The CDR3 here is CASSWGQTNTEAFF. The CDR3 DNA reads as TGTGCCAGCAGCTGGGGACAGACTAACACTGAAGCTTTCTTT.

This chain links TRBV20-1 with TRBJ2-3, with TRBD2 identical over 8 bases. CDR3 length: 14 residues. CDR1 and CDR2 from the germline V gene are DFQATT and SNEGSKA (reference sequence). V shed 1 base and J 3 bases; nucleotides not matched to a gene: 3. Here the CDR3 reads CSARAVAGTDTQYF. CDR3 nucleotide sequence: TGCAGTGCTAGAGCGGTAGCGGGAACAGATACGCAGTATTTT.

This clonotype has more than one count but fewer than ten. The gene calls are TRBV7-2 and TRBJ2-7; D could derive from TRBD1 or TRBD2 (5 bases each). Germline CDR1 and CDR2: SGHTA and FQGNSA. The CDR3 length is 14 residues. V dropped 5 bases and J dropped 1 base, with 12 bases sitting between them. This chain's CDR3 is CASSVRDGSYEQYF. Here the CDR3 DNA reads TGTGCCAGCAGCGTCCGGGACGGGTCCTACGAGCAGTACTTC.

The V gene is TRBV11-2, the J gene TRBJ2-7, with a weak D call TRBD2 (6 bases). Germline V gene lookup returns CDR1 SGHAT and CDR2 FQNNGV. The CDR3 loop spans 15 amino acids. Trimming shortened V by 5 bases and J by 7 bases, and 21 bases separated the two germline ends. In DNA, the CDR3 is TGTGCCAGCAGCCCTAGTCAGGACTATCCGGGTGAGCAGTACTTC. It codes for CASSPSQDYPGEQYF.

This chain connects TRBV7-2 to TRBJ2-3; 9 nucleotides match TRBD2. V lost 5 bases, J lost 0 bases, and 3 bases stayed unmatched. Germline V gene lookup returns CDR1 SGHTA and CDR2 FQGNSA. The length of the CDR3 is 15 residues. This CDR3 is CASSRGLASTDTQYF. The CDR3 coding sequence is TGTGCCAGCAGCCGGGGACTAGCTAGCACAGATACGCAGTATTTT.

This chain links TRBV10-3 with TRBJ1-2; 7 positions agree with TRBD1. The CDR3 is 14 amino acids. Germline V CDR1 and CDR2: ENHRY, SYGVKD. Trimming at V came to 8 bases and at J to 5 bases, leaving 11 bases not matched to a gene. CDR3 sequence: CAIRPSGQKYGYTF. The CDR3 DNA follows: TGTGCCATCCGCCCGTCGGGACAGAAATATGGCTACACCTTC.

The chain employs TRBV6-2 or TRBV6-3 and TRBJ2-3, with TRBD2 matching over 10 bases. Unmatched junction bases numbered 6, after V lost 0 bases and J lost 6 bases. Germline CDR1 reads MNHEY; CDR2 reads SVGEGT. This CDR3 has 16 residues. For the CDR3, the DNA is TGTGCCAGCAGTTACTCGATAGCGGGAGGCGAGGATACGCAGTATTTT. Protein sequence: CASSYSIAGGEDTQYF.

The rearrangement links TRBV20-1 to TRBJ2-3; D remains unclear. The germline V gene encodes CDR1 DFQATT and CDR2 SNEGSKA (reference sequence). The germline V and J ends were trimmed by 0 bases and 3 bases, with 13 bases remaining between them. The CDR3 contains 15 residues. The CDR3, as DNA: TGCAGTGCTAGAGAGGACCCCGCTGGTACAGATACGCAGTATTTT. The encoded protein is CSAREDPAGTDTQYF.

The genes are TRBV28 and TRBJ2-7; no firm D call. Germline CDR1 is MDHEN and CDR2 is SYDVKM. Trimming removed 7 bases at V and 6 bases at J, with 7 bases between. The CDR3 has 10 amino acids. This chain's CDR3 is CASTGREQYF. DNA for the CDR3: TGTGCCAGCACCGGACGCGAGCAGTACTTC.

The CDR3 DNA follows: TGCAGTGCTAGACCCGACAGGGGGATCGGGGAGCTGTTTTTT. Amino acid sequence: CSARPDRGIGELFF. V is TRBV20-1 and J is TRBJ2-2, with 9 bases lining up with TRBD1. The length of the CDR3 is 14 residues. Germline CDR1 DFQATT, CDR2 SNEGSKA (reference sequence). Trimming removed 2 bases from V and 7 bases from J; junction bases left unmatched: 5.

This clonotype was picked up one time. The rearrangement joins TRBV7-7 to TRBJ2-7; D gene uncertain. Germline CDR1 is SSHAT and CDR2 is FNYEAQ (reference sequence). V lost 7 bases to trimming and J lost 2 bases, with 12 bases between them. The CDR3 loop spans 13 amino acids. The CDR3 reads CASNSETPYEQYF. CDR3 DNA: TGTGCCAGCAACTCTGAGACACCCTACGAGCAGTACTTC.

The genes are TRBV10-3 and TRBJ1-6, with a tentative D call TRBD1 (5 bases). Trimming left V 0 bases short and J 7 bases short, with 7 bases between. In germline, CDR1 is ENHRY, CDR2 SYGVKD. The CDR3 is 14 amino acids. CDR3 nucleotide sequence: TGTGCCATCAGTGAGTCGGCAGGGAATTCACCCCTCCACTTT. Protein product: CAISESAGNSPLHF.

Only one count was recorded for this clonotype. The gene calls are TRBV2 and TRBJ2-3; 7 bases map to TRBD2. The CDR3 is 15 residues long. J was trimmed by 4 bases and V by 8 bases; bases with no gene match: 12. Looked up from germline, CDR1 is SNHLY and CDR2 is FYNNEI. The CDR3 protein is CASPTPAGVADTQYF. The CDR3 DNA follows: TGTGCCAGCCCCACCCCGGCGGGAGTCGCAGATACGCAGTATTTT.

To note about this clonotype: This CDR3 fails to terminate in the conserved phenylalanine or tryptophan, so it likely reflects a read error. The chain uses TRBV20-1 and TRBJ1-1, with TRBD1 as a possible D gene (6 bases). Germline-derived CDR1 and CDR2 are DFQATT and SNEGSKA (reference sequence). V was cut by 6 bases and J by 2 bases, with 10 bases left in between. The CDR3 extends over 12 amino acids. The CDR3 coding sequence is TGCAGTGCGACGGACAGAAACACTGAAGCTTTCATT. Translation gives CSATDRNTEAFI.

For this clonotype: This likely comes from a read error, as the CDR3 has no conserved phenylalanine or tryptophan at its end. This chain joins TRBV6-5 and TRBJ2-1, with 8 positions matching TRBD2. The V gene end was trimmed by 4 bases and the J gene end by 9 bases; junction bases not matched to a gene: 8. The CDR3 consists of 14 residues. Germline-derived CDR1 and CDR2 are MNHEY and SVGAGI. CDR3 region: CASSSPGLGIEQFI. The DNA for the CDR3 is TGTGCCAGCAGTTCGCCGGGACTAGGTATTGAGCAGTTCATC.